The 8 T cell receptor beta chains in this list originate from one sample, sequenced in a study of control samples from healthy donors and cancer patients. The table came from immunoSEQ multiplex PCR; TCRdb's copy has only in-frame clones and leaves some out. Found here are about 150,000 clones, 85% to 95% of them singletons; the top ten hold 4.5% to 6%. The material sequenced was blood. The origin of the receptors is a man aged 40-50 years in good health.

This chain links TRBV10-3 with TRBJ1-6; perhaps TRBD1 as D (5 bases). The CDR3 runs to 15 residues. Germline lookup yields CDR1 ENHRY and CDR2 SYGVKD. Trimming cost V 6 bases and J 0 bases, with 9 bases left between them. The chain's CDR3 is CAISLGGSYNSPLHF. CDR3 bases: TGTGCCATCAGCCTCGGGGGCTCCTATAATTCACCCCTCCACTTT.

The chain combines TRBV29-1 with TRBJ2-3, with a tentative D call TRBD1 (5 bases). V was clipped by 4 bases and J by 2 bases, with 7 bases between them. Per germline, CDR1 SQVTM and CDR2 ANQGSEA. This CDR3 is 12 amino acids long. CDR3 nucleotide sequence: TGCAGCGTTGCCAGGGCCACAGATACGCAGTATTTT. This gives the protein CSVARATDTQYF.

V usage is TRBV5-1 and J usage is TRBJ2-3; D is perhaps TRBD2 (5 bases). V lost 2 bases to trimming and J lost 5 bases, with 18 bases between them. CDR1 and CDR2 (germline): SGHRS, YFSETQ. The CDR3 spans 16 residues. The CDR3 protein is CASSFLGSEGGDTQYF. CDR3 coding DNA: TGCGCCAGCAGCTTTTTGGGGTCCGAGGGTGGAGATACGCAGTATTTT.

The J gene is TRBJ2-1, the V gene TRBV7-6; TRBD1 aligns across 10 bases. The germline V gene has CDR1 SGHVS and CDR2 FNYEAQ. The CDR3 is made up of 16 amino acids. V shed 5 bases and J 0 bases; nucleotides not matched to a gene: 4. As DNA, the CDR3 is TGTGCCAGCAGCCGCCGGGACAGGGGCTCCTACAATGAGCAGTTCTTC. As protein: CASSRRDRGSYNEQFF.

On this clone: The junction does not match germline at one end; this may be a read error. This sequence joins TRBV14 and TRBJ1-4, with TRBD1 identical over 11 bases. This CDR3 comprises 15 residues. Germline V gene sequence: CDR1 SGHDN, CDR2 FVKESK. DNA of the CDR3: TGTGCCAGCAGACAAGCCGGGACAGGGGGTGAAAAACTGTTTTTT. Protein sequence: CASRQAGTGGEKLFF. Variable domain in full (rest from reference TRBV14 and TRBJ1-4): EAGVTQFPSHSVIEKGQTVTLRCDPISGHDNLYWYRRVMGKEIKFLLHFVKESKQDESGMPNNRFLAERTGGTYSTLKVQPAELEDSGVYFCASRQAGTGGEKLFFGSGTQLSVL.

This clone showed up just a few times. The V call is TRBV6-2 or TRBV6-3, the J call TRBJ2-7, with 9 bases identical to TRBD1. The trim removed 2 bases at V and 7 bases at J, leaving 12 bases unmatched. The length of the CDR3 is 16 residues. Looked up from germline, CDR1 is MNHEY and CDR2 is SVGEGT. CDR3 DNA: TGTGCCAGCAGTTACCTTCCCCCGGGACAGGGTCCTGAGCAGTACTTC. Residues: CASSYLPPGQGPEQYF.

The V and J genes are TRBV19 and TRBJ1-2; the match to TRBD1 covers 7 bases. The CDR3 length is 16 residues. Germline CDR1 LNHDA, CDR2 SQIVND (reference sequence). V trimming: 3 bases; J trimming: 3 bases; junction bases outside the gene matches: 10. CDR3 sequence reads: CASSIPGQVLYYGYTF. The CDR3 bases are TGTGCCAGTAGTATCCCTGGACAGGTCCTTTACTATGGCTACACCTTC.

The chain has TRBV5-1 and TRBJ1-3; D not resolved. The V gene's germline CDR1 is SGHRS and CDR2 YFSETQ. The CDR3 covers 16 residues. V dropped 0 bases and J dropped 4 bases, with 14 bases sitting between them. The CDR3 nucleotides are TGCGCCAGCAGCTTGGAGGCGCAAACCCGGGGAAACACCATATATTTT. It yields the protein CASSLEAQTRGNTIYF.